The clone carrying this T cell receptor beta chain has ten or more counts. Compared with germline, one end of the junction differs, possibly owing to a read error. It was with unique molecular identifiers that the TCRbeta library was prepared. MiXCR, applied by TCRdb to the PCR reads, yields one record per CDR3 protein. The data show about 230,000 distinct CDR3 sequences, approximately 9.9% seen once. The sample is drawn from a study of T-cell reconstitution after alpha-beta-depleted transplantation in children. Per the germline V gene, CDR1 is DFQATT and CDR2 is SNEGSKA (reference sequence). The CDR3 runs to 15 residues.

The source of this sequence is a human donor who donated a stem cell graft to a child with SCID. Sequenced here: PBMCs from the stem cell graft donor, sampled from the stem cell graft. The genes are TRBV20-1 and TRBJ1-5, with 7 nucleotides matching TRBD1. This CDR3 is CSARETGSGNQPQHF. CDR3 sequence (DNA): TGCAGTGCGAGAGAGACAGGGAGCGGCAATCAGCCCCAGCATTTT.